This T cell receptor beta chain was sequenced for a study of blood T cell repertoires in COVID-19. For the study at large: Sites in the United States, Italy and Spain provided acute and convalescent COVID-19 samples.

As processed by the authors: From reference gene primer amplification, estimates of nucleated cell counts were derived. Sequencing used immunoSEQ multiplex PCR; TCRdb keeps in-frame clones, though not all of them. V, J and clone size were drawn from that table, and D and trimming were deduced from the DNA. The repertoire includes about 200,000 clones, 82% of them detected once, and approximately 5% sits in the top ten. Seattle patients were enrolled during active infection and followed longitudinally. CDR1 is GTSNPN and CDR2 is SVGIG in the germline V gene (reference sequence). This CDR3 has 15 residues. The V and J ends lost 3 bases and 3 bases, in that order; junction bases with no gene match: 9.

The V gene is TRBV30, the J gene TRBJ2-7, with 9 bases lining up with TRBD1. This TCR was recovered from a woman aged 70-85 years with COVID-19, enrolled during active disease. Specimen: peripheral blood. The CDR3 here is CAWRTGQGKFYEQYF. The DNA of the CDR3 is TGTGCCTGGAGGACAGGACAGGGGAAATTCTACGAGCAGTACTTC. Full variable domain (remainder filled in from reference TRBV30 and TRBJ2-7): SQTIHQWPATLVQPVGSPLSLECTVEGTSNPNLYWYRQAAGRGLQLLFYSVGIGQISSEVPQNLSASRPQDRQFILSSKKLLLSDSGFYLCAWRTGQGKFYEQYFGPGTRLTVT.